Listed here are 5 T cell receptor beta chains from one sample, sequenced in a study of T cells after yellow fever vaccination. MiXCR, run by TCRdb on the 5' RACE reads, gives a single entry per CDR3 protein. This table holds fewer than 400,000 distinct CDR3 sequences, roughly a tenth found once. Sequences were derived from CD4+ T cells sorted from PBMCs, sampled 45 days after the yellow fever booster vaccination. Receptor source: a young man who received the YFV17D yellow fever vaccine.

V is TRBV7-8 and J is TRBJ2-5, with D perhaps TRBD2 (5 bases). CDR3 length: 14 residues. The germline V gene encodes CDR1 SGHVS and CDR2 FQNEAQ. The V and J ends lost 5 bases and 2 bases respectively, with 12 bases between them. CDR3 DNA: TGTGCCAGCAGCGCCCGGGAATCTCAAGAGACCCAGTACTTC. Protein product: CASSARESQETQYF.

In this sample, this clonotype turned up a few times. The V call is TRBV15, the J call TRBJ1-5; D is perhaps TRBD1 (5 bases). The CDR3 totals 14 residues. Germline CDR1 LNHNV, CDR2 YYDKDF (reference sequence). Trimming removed 2 bases at V and 7 bases at J, with 12 bases between. The CDR3 loop is CATSRPGARQPQHF. The CDR3 coding sequence is TGTGCCACCAGCAGACCCGGGGCAAGACAGCCCCAGCATTTT.

This clonotype has only a few counts. V is TRBV6-2 or TRBV6-3 and J is TRBJ2-5, with D perhaps TRBD2 (5 bases). V lost 6 bases and J lost 11, with 13 bases in between. The CDR3 contains 11 residues. CDR1 MNHEY and CDR2 SVGEGT come from the germline V gene. The CDR3 loop is CASSLIWRQYF. The CDR3 DNA is TGTGCCAGCAGCCTCATTTGGAGGCAGTACTTC.

The chain joins TRBV20-1 to TRBJ1-1; weak D call: TRBD1 (5 bases). V lost 0 bases to trimming and J lost 5 bases, with 16 bases between them. The CDR3 is made up of 15 amino acids. In germline, CDR1 is DFQATT, CDR2 SNEGSKA (reference sequence). CDR3 region: CSARDKGTGWTEAFF. DNA of the CDR3: TGCAGTGCTAGAGATAAAGGAACAGGTTGGACTGAAGCTTTCTTT.

The rearrangement uses TRBV15 and TRBJ2-5; 10 nucleotides align to TRBD1. The CDR3 has 15 residues. With V trimmed by 3 bases and J by 7 bases, 8 bases remained unmatched. Germline V gene lookup returns CDR1 LNHNV and CDR2 YYDKDF (reference sequence). CDR3 sequence reads: CATSRTGGGVGTQYF. Here the CDR3 DNA reads TGTGCCACCAGCAGGACAGGGGGCGGGGTGGGGACCCAGTACTTC.